The rows below give T cell receptor beta chains drawn from one sample of a study of vaccination effects on CD4 cells after COVID-19. The data were produced by immunoSEQ multiplex PCR, yet TCRdb's version contains in-frame clones alone and is incomplete. The sample holds approximately 66,000 clones, roughly 80% seen once. These receptors are not linked to any known antigen. This material consisted of CD4+ T cells from PBMCs cultured without peptide, taken after COVID-19 vaccination. These receptor sequences come from a human donor who received a COVID-19 vaccine. The CDR3 runs from the conserved cysteine through the conserved F or W. D genes are given only for firm matches. Only some rows state a clone size, as once, few, many or a class for expanded clones.

V: TRBV24-1; J: TRBJ2-1; D: .; size: .; CDR3: CATSVDSYNEQFF; DNA: TGTGCCACCAGTGTGGACAGTTACAATGAGCAGTTCTTC
V: TRBV6-6; J: TRBJ1-1; D: .; size: .; CDR3: CASSPPAVKSGGKKQNTEAFF; DNA: TGTGCCAGCAGTCCCCCAGCCGTCAAGAGTGGTGGGAAAAAACAGAACACTGAAGCTTTCTTT
V: TRBV12-3/TRBV12-4; J: TRBJ1-2; D: .; size: .; CDR3: CASTQGSNYGYTF; DNA: TGTGCCAGCACCCAGGGATCAAACTATGGCTACACCTTC
V: TRBV28; J: TRBJ1-3; D: .; size: few; CDR3: CASSFLSLRGFSGNTIYF; DNA: TGTGCCAGCAGTTTCTTATCCCTACGGGGCTTCTCTGGAAACACCATATATTTT
V: TRBV7-2; J: TRBJ2-5; D: TRBD2; size: .; CDR3: CASSLVTLAGNQETQYF; DNA: TGTGCCAGCAGCTTAGTAACACTAGCGGGGAACCAAGAGACCCAGTACTTC
V: TRBV5-1; J: TRBJ1-3; D: .; size: few; CDR3: CACTSGNTIYF; DNA: TGCGCCTGCACGTCTGGAAACACCATATATTTT
V: TRBV7-9; J: TRBJ1-6; D: .; size: .; CDR3: CASSLEVRVGSLHF; DNA: TGTGCCAGCAGCTTAGAAGTCAGGGTAGGCTCCCTCCACTTT
V: TRBV29-1; J: TRBJ1-1; D: .; size: .; CDR3: CSGSTVNTEAFF; DNA: TGCAGCGGCTCGACAGTGAACACTGAAGCTTTCTTT
V: TRBV5-5; J: TRBJ1-5; D: .; size: once; CDR3: CASSLESNQPQHF; DNA: TGTGCCAGCAGCTTGGAAAGCAATCAGCCCCAGCATTTT
V: TRBV3-1/TRBV3-2; J: TRBJ2-5; D: .; size: .; CDR3: CASSQAGSVWETQYF; DNA: TGTGCCAGCAGCCAAGCAGGGTCGGTTTGGGAGACCCAGTACTTC
V: TRBV10-2; J: TRBJ1-2; D: .; size: .; CDR3: CASRGPPDYGYTF; DNA: TGCGCCAGCAGAGGGCCTCCAGACTATGGCTACACCTTC
V: TRBV5-8; J: TRBJ2-3; D: .; size: few; CDR3: CASPGWGGVRTDTQYF; DNA: TGTGCCAGCCCTGGGTGGGGCGGGGTACGCACAGATACGCAGTATTTT
V: TRBV5-1; J: TRBJ2-3; D: TRBD2; size: .; CDR3: CASSLGAGVGTQYF; DNA: TGCGCCAGCAGCTTGGGTGCGGGGGTTGGTACGCAGTATTTT
V: TRBV30; J: TRBJ1-1; D: TRBD1; size: .; CDR3: CAWSRQGFGEAFF; DNA: TGTGCCTGGAGTAGACAGGGATTCGGTGAAGCTTTCTTT
V: TRBV4-1; J: TRBJ1-5; D: .; size: .; CDR3: CASSQERRGNQPQHF; DNA: TGCGCCAGCAGCCAAGAGAGGAGGGGCAATCAGCCCCAGCATTTT
V: TRBV6-2/TRBV6-3; J: TRBJ2-5; D: .; size: .; CDR3: CASSYGEGGGETQYF; DNA: TGTGCCAGCAGTTACGGCGAGGGTGGGGGGGAGACCCAGTACTTC
V: TRBV5-1; J: TRBJ2-2; D: .; size: .; CDR3: CASSLALGAGELFF; DNA: TGCGCCAGCAGCTTGGCCTTAGGAGCCGGGGAGCTGTTTTTT
V: TRBV5-1; J: TRBJ1-4; D: .; size: .; CDR3: CASSWTDATNEKLFF; DNA: TGCGCCAGCAGCTGGACAGATGCAACTAATGAAAAACTGTTTTTT
V: TRBV7-2; J: TRBJ1-3; D: .; size: .; CDR3: CASSLGPLAGNTIYF; DNA: TGTGCCAGCAGCTTAGGGCCATTGGCAGGAAACACCATATATTTT
V: TRBV6-5; J: TRBJ1-2; D: TRBD1; size: .; CDR3: CASLTGGGGYTF; DNA: TGTGCCAGTCTAACAGGGGGGGGTGGCTACACCTTC
V: TRBV28; J: TRBJ2-5; D: .; size: .; CDR3: CASGGAGPTFKSQYF; DNA: TGTGCCAGCGGTGGGGCGGGACCGACCTTTAAGAGCCAGTACTTC
V: TRBV19; J: TRBJ1-2; D: .; size: .; CDR3: CASSNWVRGVYGYTF; DNA: TGTGCCAGTAGTAATTGGGTCCGGGGCGTCTATGGCTACACCTTC
V: TRBV21-1; J: TRBJ2-6; D: .; size: .; CDR3: CASSKEPPRTGGSGANVLTF; DNA: TGTGCCAGCAGCAAAGAACCGCCGAGGACAGGGGGCTCTGGGGCCAACGTCCTGACTTTC
V: TRBV15; J: TRBJ1-2; D: .; size: once; CDR3: CATSRVDYGYTF; DNA: TGTGCCACCAGCAGAGTCGACTATGGCTACACCTTC
V: TRBV5-6; J: TRBJ1-5; D: .; size: .; CDR3: CASSKNRDTHRNQPQHF; DNA: TGTGCCAGCAGCAAAAACAGGGATACCCATCGCAATCAGCCCCAGCATTTT
V: TRBV18; J: TRBJ2-1; D: TRBD1; size: .; CDR3: CASSPGQGVGEQFF; DNA: TGTGCCAGCTCACCGGGACAGGGAGTCGGTGAGCAGTTCTTC
V: TRBV11-3; J: TRBJ1-3; D: .; size: .; CDR3: CASSPASGNTIYF; DNA: TGTGCCAGCAGCCCCGCTTCTGGAAACACCATATATTTT
V: TRBV5-1; J: TRBJ2-1; D: TRBD2; size: .; CDR3: CASSLWISGDGSYNEQFF; DNA: TGCGCCAGCAGCTTGTGGATCAGCGGGGATGGTTCCTACAATGAGCAGTTCTTC
V: TRBV24-1; J: TRBJ2-2; D: TRBD1; size: .; CDR3: CATSGNGQGAIGELFF; DNA: TGTGCCACCAGTGGGAACGGACAGGGGGCAATCGGGGAGCTGTTTTTT
V: TRBV28; J: TRBJ1-5; D: .; size: .; CDR3: CASTRMGASNQPQHF; DNA: TGTGCCAGCACTCGTATGGGGGCAAGCAATCAGCCCCAGCATTTT
V: TRBV4-1; J: TRBJ2-1; D: TRBD2; size: .; CDR3: CASSQVPAGGGNEQFF; DNA: TGCGCCAGCAGCCAAGTGCCAGCGGGGGGGGGTAATGAGCAGTTCTTC
V: TRBV29-1; J: TRBJ1-1; D: .; size: .; CDR3: CSVEIGQNTEAFF; DNA: TGCAGCGTTGAAATAGGACAGAACACTGAAGCTTTCTTT
V: TRBV6-6; J: TRBJ2-4; D: .; size: .; CDR3: CASSYSSGAGNIQYF; DNA: TGTGCCAGCAGTTACTCTTCGGGGGCGGGGAACATTCAGTACTTC
V: TRBV7-2; J: TRBJ1-2; D: TRBD1; size: .; CDR3: CASPTRDRGLSGYTF; DNA: TGTGCCAGCCCCACGAGGGACAGGGGGCTTTCTGGCTACACCTTC
V: TRBV19; J: TRBJ1-2; D: .; size: .; CDR3: CASSIGGQRGYTF; DNA: TGTGCCAGTAGTATAGGTGGACAGCGGGGCTACACCTTC
V: TRBV9; J: TRBJ1-1; D: .; size: .; CDR3: CASSVQGNTEAFF; DNA: TGTGCCAGCAGCGTCCAGGGAAACACTGAAGCTTTCTTT
V: TRBV9; J: TRBJ2-1; D: .; size: .; CDR3: CASSVVAISSYNEQFF; DNA: TGTGCCAGCAGCGTAGTGGCCATTAGCTCCTACAATGAGCAGTTCTTC
V: TRBV5-1; J: TRBJ2-1; D: TRBD2; size: .; CDR3: CASSPSSPSGGYNEQFF; DNA: TGCGCCAGCAGCCCCAGCTCGCCTAGCGGGGGATACAATGAGCAGTTCTTC